Below are 22 T cell receptor beta chains sequenced from a single sample in a study of patients and donors after allogeneic stem cell transplantation. TCRdb processed the RT-PCR reads anew with MiXCR; each CDR3 protein has one entry. In the table there are 800,000 to 1,000,000 distinct CDR3 sequences, more than 15% of which are singletons. Sequenced sample: blood, either unsorted or a sorted T cell fraction (not recorded which). The receptors originated from a human donor who was either an allogeneic HSCT recipient or a stem cell or donor lymphocyte infusion donor (not recorded which). It is not recorded whose cells these are; they may come from a transplant donor.

This clonotype was picked up a small number of times. The chain uses TRBV7-9 and TRBJ1-2, with TRBD1 matching 7 bases. CDR1 is SEHNR, CDR2 FQNEAQ, per germline (reference sequence). V shed 3 bases, J shed 3 bases, and the junction held 7 bases outside the gene matches. This CDR3 has 15 residues. The CDR3 bases are TGTGCCAGCAGCTTCGACAGGGATCCCTACTATGGCTACACCTTC. This gives the protein CASSFDRDPYYGYTF.

The genes are TRBV7-6 and TRBJ2-1; 8 bases map to TRBD2. The CDR3 runs 17 residues. Germline trimming cut 0 bases from V and 10 bases from J; bases unmatched to any gene: 14. Germline CDR1 and CDR2: SGHVS and FNYEAQ. CDR3 protein: CASSLARVSSGFKEQFF. CDR3 sequence (DNA): TGTGCCAGCAGCTTAGCGCGGGTCTCTAGCGGGTTCAAGGAGCAGTTCTTC.

This clonotype has a single count. The chain has TRBV6-5 and TRBJ1-2, with D perhaps TRBD1 (5 bases). V was clipped by 2 bases and J by 8 bases, with 12 bases between them. This CDR3 comprises 13 residues. Germline CDR1 and CDR2: MNHEY and SVGAGI. The DNA of the CDR3 is TGTGCCAGCAGTTACGGGGCGGAAGGAGGCTACACCTTC. Encoded protein: CASSYGAEGGYTF.

The chain carries TRBV20-1 and TRBJ2-5; D unclear. This CDR3 contains 13 residues. The V gene lost 3 bases and the J gene lost 5 bases, with 13 bases spanning the gap. From germline, CDR1 is DFQATT and CDR2 SNEGSKA (reference sequence). This CDR3 is CSASMVVGETQYF. Here the CDR3 DNA reads TGCAGTGCTAGTATGGTAGTCGGGGAGACCCAGTACTTC.

The table lists this clonotype with a few counts. The chain uses TRBV24-1 and TRBJ2-4; the D is unclear. The germline V gene encodes CDR1 KGHDR and CDR2 SFDVKD. The CDR3 sequence is 13 residues long. V shed 2 bases and J shed 9 bases, with 10 bases lying between them. The CDR3 is CATSDSGRPIQYF. The CDR3 nucleotides are TGTGCCACCAGTGATTCGGGCCGGCCCATTCAGTACTTC.

At least ten counts were recorded for this clonotype. The CDR3 spells CASSRGGQQFF. CDR3 DNA: TGTGCCAGCAGCCGGGGGGGGCAGCAGTTCTTC. The chain joins TRBV12-3 or TRBV12-4 to TRBJ2-1; the match to TRBD2 covers 8 bases. V was clipped by 6 bases and J by 11 bases; unmatched bases: 3. This CDR3 is 11 amino acids long.

This clonotype was counted many times. DNA for the CDR3: TGTGCCAGCAGTCCACGAGGCGACCACAATGAGCAGTTCTTC. Translated: CASSPRGDHNEQFF. The chain employs TRBV12-3 or TRBV12-4 and TRBJ2-1; D unclear. The ends were cut back, 5 bases at V and 5 bases at J, with 13 bases in the middle. The CDR3 is made up of 14 amino acids.

This clonotype was seen more than once but under ten times. This chain links TRBV25-1 with TRBJ2-5; D uncertain. CDR1 and CDR2 (germline): MGHDK, SYGVNS. The CDR3 is made up of 15 amino acids. V lost 0 bases, J lost 5 bases, and 13 bases lay in between. The chain's CDR3 is CASSEYEGFRETQYF. The CDR3 DNA is TGTGCCAGCAGTGAATATGAAGGTTTTAGGGAGACCCAGTACTTC.

This clonotype was seen only a few times. J is TRBJ1-5 and V is TRBV5-1, with 7 bases aligning to TRBD1. Germline CDR1 is SGHRS and CDR2 is YFSETQ. The CDR3 is made up of 14 amino acids. The junction had 10 bases not matched to a gene; V was cut back by 8 bases and J by 5 bases. CDR3 sequence (DNA): TGCGCCAGTAGGGAAGACAGGGAAGATCAGCCCCAGCATTTT. Translation: CASREDREDQPQHF. The complete variable domain, with remaining parts taken from reference TRBV5-1 and TRBJ1-5, reads KAGVTQTPRYLIKTRGQQVTLSCSPISGHRSVSWYQQTPGQGLQFLFEYFSETQRNKGNFPGRFSGRQFSNSRSEMNVSTLELGDSALYLCASREDREDQPQHFGDGTRLSIL.

This chain uses TRBV27 with TRBJ2-6; perhaps TRBD1 as D (5 bases). The CDR3 spans 18 residues. The V end was cut by 1 base, the J end by 0 bases, with 13 bases between. Germline V gene data show CDR1 as MNHEY and CDR2 as SMNVEV (reference sequence). CDR3 amino acids: CASSLLGVTLSGANVLTF. The CDR3 DNA reads as TGTGCCAGCAGTTTATTAGGGGTTACCCTCTCTGGGGCCAACGTCCTGACTTTC.

This sequence joins TRBV4-1 and TRBJ2-1; no firm D call. Germline V gives CDR1 MGHRA, CDR2 YSYEKL. V gave up 0 bases and J gave up 8 bases, with 11 bases separating them. The CDR3 sequence is 14 residues long. The CDR3 spells CASSQDADRDEQFF. CDR3 nucleotides: TGCGCCAGCAGCCAAGATGCGGACCGCGATGAGCAGTTCTTC.

In this sample, this clonotype turned up a few times. The CDR3 here is CSGFGRGQETQYF. The DNA for the CDR3 is TGCAGTGGTTTCGGCAGGGGGCAAGAGACCCAGTACTTC. This rearrangement joins TRBV20-1 to TRBJ2-5, with 7 bases fitting TRBD1. This CDR3 is 13 amino acids long. The V and J ends lost 7 bases and 2 bases, in that order; junction bases with no gene match: 7. The V gene's germline CDR1 is DFQATT and CDR2 SNEGSKA (reference sequence).

The genes are TRBV27 and TRBJ2-7; TRBD2 might be the D (6 bases). In germline, CDR1 is MNHEY, CDR2 SMNVEV (reference sequence). V was pared by 5 bases and J by 6 bases, with 11 bases between. The CDR3 has 12 residues. CDR3 coding DNA: TGTGCCAGCAGTCGGGGGAACAGCGAGCAGTACTTC. Protein sequence: CASSRGNSEQYF.

This clonotype was recorded a few times. V usage is TRBV4-3 and J usage is TRBJ2-3; the D is unclear. From germline, CDR1 is LGHNA and CDR2 YSLEER. This CDR3 is built from 15 residues. Trimming removed 6 bases at V and 2 bases at J, with 15 bases between. The CDR3 reads CASSSIASSTDTQYF. The CDR3 nucleotides read TGCGCCAGCAGTTCCATCGCTAGTTCCACAGATACGCAGTATTTT.

At least ten counts were recorded for this clonotype. Compared with germline, one end of the junction differs, possibly owing to a read error. The V and J genes are TRBV12-3 or TRBV12-4 and TRBJ1-1, with 7 nucleotides matching TRBD1. CDR3 length: 13 residues. The CDR3 coding sequence is TGCGCCAGCAGCTTTCAGGGGGGCACTGAAGCTTTCTTT. Translation gives CASSFQGGTEAFF.

This clonotype was detected a few times. J is TRBJ1-1 and V is TRBV11-2; D is unresolved. The CDR3 spans 15 residues. Germline V CDR1 and CDR2: SGHAT, FQNNGV. The V end was cut by 2 bases, the J end by 3 bases, with 13 bases between. CDR3 sequence: CASSLSGGRDTEAFF. In DNA form, the CDR3 reads TGTGCCAGCAGCTTAAGTGGAGGCCGCGACACTGAAGCTTTCTTT.

This chain connects TRBV5-1 to TRBJ2-3; D not resolved. V was clipped by 4 bases and J by 12 bases, with 15 bases between them. The CDR3 covers 12 residues. Germline V lookup: CDR1 SGHRS, CDR2 YFSETQ. For the CDR3, the DNA is TGCGCCAGCAGCCTACAGCTAGGCGAACAGTATTTT. This translates into CASSLQLGEQYF.

This sequence joins TRBV12-5 and TRBJ1-1, with D maybe TRBD1 (5 bases). V lost 2 bases and J lost 7, with 14 bases in between. The length of the CDR3 is 14 residues. Germline values: CDR1 LGHNT, CDR2 FRNRAP. The CDR3 region is CASGLPHRRFEAFF. The CDR3 DNA reads as TGTGCTAGTGGTTTGCCCCACAGGAGGTTTGAAGCTTTCTTT.

This clonotype was counted many times. The V and J genes are TRBV7-9 and TRBJ1-1; no clear D gene. CDR3 length equals 10 residues. V was shortened by 9 bases and J by 6 bases, with 8 bases between the two germline ends. The V gene's germline CDR1 is SEHNR and CDR2 FQNEAQ (reference sequence). DNA of the CDR3: TGTGCCAGTTCCCGGGCTGAAGCTTTCTTT. It yields the protein CASSRAEAFF.

The chain carries TRBV30 and TRBJ2-1; D ambiguous. This CDR3 contains 12 residues. The ends were cut back, 5 bases at V and 7 bases at J, with 12 bases in the middle. In germline, CDR1 is GTSNPN, CDR2 SVGIG (reference sequence). DNA for the CDR3: TGTGCCTGGGTAGATCATGGAAATGAGCAGTTCTTC. Translating gives CAWVDHGNEQFF. The full variable domain, its missing parts supplied by reference TRBV30 and TRBJ2-1, is SQTIHQWPATLVQPVGSPLSLECTVEGTSNPNLYWYRQAAGRGLQLLFYSVGIGQISSEVPQNLSASRPQDRQFILSSKKLLLSDSGFYLCAWVDHGNEQFFGPGTRLTVL.

The rearrangement links TRBV2 to TRBJ2-3; TRBD2 aligns across 10 bases. The CDR3 runs to 15 residues. Per the germline V gene, CDR1 is SNHLY and CDR2 is FYNNEI. V was pared by 7 bases and J by 7 bases, with 11 bases of the junction left unmatched. DNA for the CDR3: TGTGCCAGCACCGCTAGCGGGGGTACCTTAAATACGCAGTATTTT. Residues: CASTASGGTLNTQYF.

The V and J genes are TRBV2 and TRBJ1-1; D is ambiguous. The V gene's germline CDR1 is SNHLY and CDR2 FYNNEI. The V end was cut by 7 bases, the J end by 0 bases, with 9 bases between. This CDR3 contains 13 residues. The CDR3 nucleotides are TGTGCCAGCATGGAGGGAATGAACACTGAAGCTTTCTTT. Its protein product is CASMEGMNTEAFF.